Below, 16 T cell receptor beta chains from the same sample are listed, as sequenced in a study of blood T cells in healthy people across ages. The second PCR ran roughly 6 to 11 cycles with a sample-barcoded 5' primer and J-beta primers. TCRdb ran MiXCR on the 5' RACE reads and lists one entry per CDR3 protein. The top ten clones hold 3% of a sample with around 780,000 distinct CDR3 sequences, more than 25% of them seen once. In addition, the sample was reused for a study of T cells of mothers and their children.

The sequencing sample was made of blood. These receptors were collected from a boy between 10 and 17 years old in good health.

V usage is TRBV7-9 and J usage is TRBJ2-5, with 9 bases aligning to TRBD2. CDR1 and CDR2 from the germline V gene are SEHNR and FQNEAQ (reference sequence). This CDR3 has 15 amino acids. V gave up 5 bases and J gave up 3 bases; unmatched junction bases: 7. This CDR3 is CASSKGRLAEETQYF. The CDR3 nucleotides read TGTGCCAGCAGCAAGGGGAGACTAGCGGAAGAGACCCAGTACTTC.

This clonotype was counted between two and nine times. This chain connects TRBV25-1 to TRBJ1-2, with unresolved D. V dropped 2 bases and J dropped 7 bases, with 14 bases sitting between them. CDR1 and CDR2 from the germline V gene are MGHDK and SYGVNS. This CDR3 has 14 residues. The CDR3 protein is CASSEPKGLGGYTF. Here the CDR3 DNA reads TGTGCCAGCAGTGAACCCAAAGGGTTGGGTGGCTACACCTTC.

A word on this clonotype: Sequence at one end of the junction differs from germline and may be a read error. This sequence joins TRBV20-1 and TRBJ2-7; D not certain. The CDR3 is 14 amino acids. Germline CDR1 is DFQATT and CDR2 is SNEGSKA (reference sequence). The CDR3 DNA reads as TGCAGTGCTAGACCGGCCTCAACTCCCCTCGAGCAGCACTTC. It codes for CSARPASTPLEQHF.

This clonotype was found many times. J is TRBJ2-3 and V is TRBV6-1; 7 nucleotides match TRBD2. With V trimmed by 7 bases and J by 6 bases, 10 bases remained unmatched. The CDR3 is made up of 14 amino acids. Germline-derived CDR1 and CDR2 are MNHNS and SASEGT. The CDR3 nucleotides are TGTGCCAGCAAAAAGCGCGGGGAGGGTGATACGCAGTATTTT. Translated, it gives CASKKRGEGDTQYF.

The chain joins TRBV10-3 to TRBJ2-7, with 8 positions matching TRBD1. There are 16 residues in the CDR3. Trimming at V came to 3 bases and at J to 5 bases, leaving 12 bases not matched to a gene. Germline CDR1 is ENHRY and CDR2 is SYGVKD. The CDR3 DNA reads TGTGCCATCAGTGATCCCAAAGGAGACAGGGGAGACGAGCAGTACTTC. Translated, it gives CAISDPKGDRGDEQYF.

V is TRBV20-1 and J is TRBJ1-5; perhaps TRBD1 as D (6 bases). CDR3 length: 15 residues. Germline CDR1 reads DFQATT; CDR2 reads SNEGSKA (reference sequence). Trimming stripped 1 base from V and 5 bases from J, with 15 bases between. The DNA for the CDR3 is TGCAGTGCTAGAGGGGCTACAGGGTTTTATCAGCCCCAGCATTTT. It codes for CSARGATGFYQPQHF.

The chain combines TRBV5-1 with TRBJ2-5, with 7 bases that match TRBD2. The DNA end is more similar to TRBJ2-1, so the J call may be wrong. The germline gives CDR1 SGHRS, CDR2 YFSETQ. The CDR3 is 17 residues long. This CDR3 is CASSFLSVASGVNEQFF. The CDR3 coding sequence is TGCGCCAGCAGCTTCTTGAGTGTGGCAAGCGGGGTTAATGAGCAGTTCTTC.

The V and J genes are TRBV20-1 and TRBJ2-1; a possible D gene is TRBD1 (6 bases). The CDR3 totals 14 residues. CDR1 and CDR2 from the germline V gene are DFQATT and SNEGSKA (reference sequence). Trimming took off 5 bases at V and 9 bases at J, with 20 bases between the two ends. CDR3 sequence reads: CSAPEQGKGSEQFF. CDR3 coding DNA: TGCAGTGCTCCGGAACAGGGAAAGGGGAGTGAGCAGTTCTTC.

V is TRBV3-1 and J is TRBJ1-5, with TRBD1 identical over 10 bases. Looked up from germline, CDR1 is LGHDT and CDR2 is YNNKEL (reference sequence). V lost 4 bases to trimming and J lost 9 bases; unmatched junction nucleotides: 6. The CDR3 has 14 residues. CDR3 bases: TGTGCCAGCAGCCTTGGGACAGGGGAGCCGCCCCAGCATTTT. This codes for CASSLGTGEPPQHF.

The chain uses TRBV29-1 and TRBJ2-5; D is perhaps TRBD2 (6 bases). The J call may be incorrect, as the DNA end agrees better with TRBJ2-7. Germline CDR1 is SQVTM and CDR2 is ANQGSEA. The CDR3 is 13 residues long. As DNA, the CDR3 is TGCAGCGTTGAACTAGCGTCCTCCTACGAGCAGTACTTC. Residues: CSVELASSYEQYF.

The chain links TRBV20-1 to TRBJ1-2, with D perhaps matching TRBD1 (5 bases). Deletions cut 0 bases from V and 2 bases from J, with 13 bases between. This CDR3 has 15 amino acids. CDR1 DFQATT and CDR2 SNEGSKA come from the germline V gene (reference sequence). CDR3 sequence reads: CSARDWSGGNYGYTF. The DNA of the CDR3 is TGCAGTGCTAGAGATTGGTCGGGGGGGAACTATGGCTACACCTTC.

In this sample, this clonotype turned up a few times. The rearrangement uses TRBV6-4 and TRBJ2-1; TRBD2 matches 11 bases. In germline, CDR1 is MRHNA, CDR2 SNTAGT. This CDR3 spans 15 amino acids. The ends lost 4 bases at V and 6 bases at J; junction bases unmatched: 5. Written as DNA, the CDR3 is TGTGCCAGCAGTGGGAGACTAGCGGGGAGCAATGAGCAGTTCTTC. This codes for CASSGRLAGSNEQFF.

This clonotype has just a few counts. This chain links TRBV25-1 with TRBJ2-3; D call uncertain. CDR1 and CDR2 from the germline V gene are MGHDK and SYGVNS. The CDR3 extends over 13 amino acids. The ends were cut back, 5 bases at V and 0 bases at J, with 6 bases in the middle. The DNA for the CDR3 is TGTGCCAGCAGTAAGGACAGCACAGATACGCAGTATTTT. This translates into CASSKDSTDTQYF.

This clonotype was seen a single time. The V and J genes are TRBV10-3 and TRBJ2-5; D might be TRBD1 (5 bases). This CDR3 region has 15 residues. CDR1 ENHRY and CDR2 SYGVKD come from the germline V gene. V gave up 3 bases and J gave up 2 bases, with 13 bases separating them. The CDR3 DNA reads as TGTGCCATCAGTGACGTTGACAGAGCACAAGAGACCCAGTACTTC. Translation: CAISDVDRAQETQYF.

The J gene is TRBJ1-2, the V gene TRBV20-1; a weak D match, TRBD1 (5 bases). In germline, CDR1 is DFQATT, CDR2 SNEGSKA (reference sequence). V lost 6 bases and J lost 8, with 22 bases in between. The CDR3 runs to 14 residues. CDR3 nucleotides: TGCAGTGCAAATAACCGGGACCTCCTTGGGGGCTACACCTTC. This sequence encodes CSANNRDLLGGYTF.

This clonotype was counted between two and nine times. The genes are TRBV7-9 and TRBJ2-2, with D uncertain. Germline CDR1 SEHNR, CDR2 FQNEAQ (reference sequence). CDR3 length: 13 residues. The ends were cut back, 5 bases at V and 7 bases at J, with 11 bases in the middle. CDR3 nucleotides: TGTGCCAGCAGCCCCACGAAGGACGGGGAGCTGTTTTTT. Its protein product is CASSPTKDGELFF.